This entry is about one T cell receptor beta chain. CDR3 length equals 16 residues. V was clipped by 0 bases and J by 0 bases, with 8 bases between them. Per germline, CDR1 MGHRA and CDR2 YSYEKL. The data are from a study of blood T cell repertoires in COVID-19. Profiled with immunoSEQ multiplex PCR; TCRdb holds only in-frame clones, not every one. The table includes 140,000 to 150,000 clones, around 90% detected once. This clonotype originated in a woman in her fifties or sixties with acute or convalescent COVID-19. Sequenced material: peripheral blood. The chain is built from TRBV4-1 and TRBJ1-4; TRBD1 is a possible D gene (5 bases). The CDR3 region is CASSQDGGTTNEKLFF. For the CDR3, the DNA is TGCGCCAGCAGCCAAGATGGGGGGACAACTAATGAAAAACTGTTTTTT.